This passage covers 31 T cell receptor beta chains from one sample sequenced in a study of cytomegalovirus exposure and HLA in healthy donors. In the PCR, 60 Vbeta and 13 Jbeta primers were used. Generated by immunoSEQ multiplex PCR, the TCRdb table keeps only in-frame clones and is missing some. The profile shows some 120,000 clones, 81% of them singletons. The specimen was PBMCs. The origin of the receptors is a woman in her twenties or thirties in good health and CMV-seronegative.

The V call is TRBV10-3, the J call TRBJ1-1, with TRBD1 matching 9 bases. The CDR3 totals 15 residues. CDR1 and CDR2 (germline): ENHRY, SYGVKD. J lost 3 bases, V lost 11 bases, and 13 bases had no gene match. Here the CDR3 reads CACQGQGMGHTEAFF. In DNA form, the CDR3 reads TGTGCCTGCCAAGGACAGGGGATGGGGCACACTGAAGCTTTCTTT.

CDR3 sequence: CASSLGGLLEGDAFF. DNA of the CDR3: TGCGCCAGCAGCTTGGGTGGCCTACTAGAGGGTGATGCTTTCTTT. This chain links TRBV5-1 with TRBJ1-1; no clear D gene. Germline values: CDR1 SGHRS, CDR2 YFSETQ. V lost 0 bases to trimming and J lost 11 bases, with 20 bases between them. This CDR3 has 15 residues. Supplemented by reference TRBV5-1 and TRBJ1-1, the full variable domain reads KAGVTQTPRYLIKTRGQQVTLSCSPISGHRSVSWYQQTPGQGLQFLFEYFSETQRNKGNFPGRFSGRQFSNSRSEMNVSTLELGDSALYLCASSLGGLLEGDAFFGQGTRLTVV.

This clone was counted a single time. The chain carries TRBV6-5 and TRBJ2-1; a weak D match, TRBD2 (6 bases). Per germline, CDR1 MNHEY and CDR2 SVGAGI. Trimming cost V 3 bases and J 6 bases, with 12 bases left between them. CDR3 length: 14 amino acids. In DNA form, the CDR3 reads TGTGCCAGCAGTTATGGTGGTAGCGGCAATGAGCAGTTCTTC. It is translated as CASSYGGSGNEQFF.

CDR3 amino acids: CASSKGRGSYEQYF. CDR3 in DNA: TGTGCCAGCAGCAAAGGGAGGGGTTCCTACGAGCAGTACTTC. The genes are TRBV21-1 and TRBJ2-5; TRBD2, the D gene given by the table, was not confirmed from the DNA. The J call may be incorrect, as the DNA end agrees better with TRBJ2-7. TRBV21-1 is an annotated pseudogene. The CDR3 sequence is 14 residues long.

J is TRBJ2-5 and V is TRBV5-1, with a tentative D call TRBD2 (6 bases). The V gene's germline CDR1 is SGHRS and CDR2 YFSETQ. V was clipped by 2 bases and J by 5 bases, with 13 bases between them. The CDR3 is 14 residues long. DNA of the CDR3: TGCGCCAGCAGCTTTTCGGGAGATCCGGAGACCCAGTACTTC. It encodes CASSFSGDPETQYF.

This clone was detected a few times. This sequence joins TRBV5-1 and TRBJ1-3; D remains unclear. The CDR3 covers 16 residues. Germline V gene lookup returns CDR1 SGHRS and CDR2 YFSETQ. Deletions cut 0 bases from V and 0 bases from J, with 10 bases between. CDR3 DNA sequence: TGCGCCAGCAGCTTGGCGGGGAGAAGCTCTGGAAACACCATATATTTT. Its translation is CASSLAGRSSGNTIYF.

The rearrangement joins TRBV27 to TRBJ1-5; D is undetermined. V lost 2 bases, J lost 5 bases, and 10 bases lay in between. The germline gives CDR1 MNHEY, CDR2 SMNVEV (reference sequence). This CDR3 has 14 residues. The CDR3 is CASSLNRYDQPQHF. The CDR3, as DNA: TGTGCCAGCAGTTTAAACCGCTACGATCAGCCCCAGCATTTT.

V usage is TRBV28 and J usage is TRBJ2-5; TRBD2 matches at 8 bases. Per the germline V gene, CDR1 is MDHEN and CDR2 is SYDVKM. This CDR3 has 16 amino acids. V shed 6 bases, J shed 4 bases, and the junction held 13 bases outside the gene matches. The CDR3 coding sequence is TGTGCCAGCAGCCAGGCCGAAGCGGGAGCTATAGAGACCCAGTACTTC. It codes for CASSQAEAGAIETQYF.

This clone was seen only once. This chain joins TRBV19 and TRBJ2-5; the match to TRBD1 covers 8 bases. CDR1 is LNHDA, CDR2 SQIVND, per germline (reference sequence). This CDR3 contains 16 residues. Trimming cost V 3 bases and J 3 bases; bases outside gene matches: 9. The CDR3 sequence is CASSIQGPGGKETQYF. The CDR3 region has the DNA TGTGCCAGTAGTATCCAGGGGCCAGGGGGCAAAGAGACCCAGTACTTC.

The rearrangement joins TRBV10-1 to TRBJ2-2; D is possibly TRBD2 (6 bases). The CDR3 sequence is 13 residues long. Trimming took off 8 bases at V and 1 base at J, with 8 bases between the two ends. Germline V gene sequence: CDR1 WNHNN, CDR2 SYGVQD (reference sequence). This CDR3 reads CASGRGNTGELFF. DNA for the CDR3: TGCGCCAGCGGGCGGGGGAACACCGGGGAGCTGTTTTTT.

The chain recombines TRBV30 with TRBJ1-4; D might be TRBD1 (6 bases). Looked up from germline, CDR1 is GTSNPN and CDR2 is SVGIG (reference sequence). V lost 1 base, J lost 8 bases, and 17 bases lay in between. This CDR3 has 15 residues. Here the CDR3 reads CAWSAGQTPGEKLFF. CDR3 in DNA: TGTGCCTGGAGTGCAGGACAGACCCCAGGGGAAAAACTGTTTTTT.

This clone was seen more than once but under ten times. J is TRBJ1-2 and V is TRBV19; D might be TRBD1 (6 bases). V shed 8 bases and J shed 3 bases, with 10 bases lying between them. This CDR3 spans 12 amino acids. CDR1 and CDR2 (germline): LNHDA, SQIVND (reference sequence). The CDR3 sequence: CASVEGDYGYTF. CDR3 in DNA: TGTGCCAGTGTCGAGGGGGACTATGGCTACACCTTC. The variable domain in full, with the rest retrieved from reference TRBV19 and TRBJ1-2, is DGGITQSPKYLFRKEGQNVTLSCEQNLNHDAMYWYRQDPGQGLRLIYYSQIVNDFQKGDIAEGYSVSREKKESFPLTVTSAQKNPTAFYLCASVEGDYGYTFGSGTRLTVV.

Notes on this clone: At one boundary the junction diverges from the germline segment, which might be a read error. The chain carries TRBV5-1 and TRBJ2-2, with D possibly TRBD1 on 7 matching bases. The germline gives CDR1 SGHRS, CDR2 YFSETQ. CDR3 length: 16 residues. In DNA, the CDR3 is TGCGCCAGCAGCTTATCCCCAGGGGGGAACACCGGGGAGCTGGTTTTT. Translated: CASSLSPGGNTGELVF.

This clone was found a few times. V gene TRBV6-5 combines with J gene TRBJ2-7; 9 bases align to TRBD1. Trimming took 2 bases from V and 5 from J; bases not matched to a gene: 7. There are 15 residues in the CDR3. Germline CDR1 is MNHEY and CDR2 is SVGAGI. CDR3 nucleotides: TGTGCCAGCAGTTACCCAGACAGGGGGGTGAACGAGCAGTACTTC. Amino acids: CASSYPDRGVNEQYF.

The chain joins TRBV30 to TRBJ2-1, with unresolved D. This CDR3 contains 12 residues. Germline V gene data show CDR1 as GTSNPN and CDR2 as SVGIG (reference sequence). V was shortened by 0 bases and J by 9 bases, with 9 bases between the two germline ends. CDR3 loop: CAWSVRGAEQFF. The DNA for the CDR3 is TGTGCCTGGAGTGTACGCGGAGCTGAGCAGTTCTTC.

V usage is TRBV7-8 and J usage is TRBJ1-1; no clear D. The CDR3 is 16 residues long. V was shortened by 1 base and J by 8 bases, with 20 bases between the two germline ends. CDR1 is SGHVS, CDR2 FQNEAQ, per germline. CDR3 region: CASSLGGAGLKAEAFF. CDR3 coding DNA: TGTGCCAGCAGCTTAGGTGGAGCAGGACTAAAGGCGGAAGCTTTCTTT.

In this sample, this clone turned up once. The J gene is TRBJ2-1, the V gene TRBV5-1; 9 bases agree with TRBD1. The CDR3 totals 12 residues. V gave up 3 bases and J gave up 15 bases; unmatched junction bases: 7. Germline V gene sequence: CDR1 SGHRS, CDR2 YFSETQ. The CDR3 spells CASSYRQGVPFF. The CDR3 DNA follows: TGCGCCAGCAGCTACAGACAGGGGGTTCCGTTCTTC. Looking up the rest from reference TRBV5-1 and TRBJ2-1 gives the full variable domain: KAGVTQTPRYLIKTRGQQVTLSCSPISGHRSVSWYQQTPGQGLQFLFEYFSETQRNKGNFPGRFSGRQFSNSRSEMNVSTLELGDSALYLCASSYRQGVPFFGPGTRLTVL.

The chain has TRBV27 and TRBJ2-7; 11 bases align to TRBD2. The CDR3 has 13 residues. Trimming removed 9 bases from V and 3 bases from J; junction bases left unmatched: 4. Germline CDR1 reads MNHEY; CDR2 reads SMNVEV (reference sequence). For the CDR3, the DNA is TGTGCCAGTGGGACTAGCGGCATCTACGAGCAGTACTTC. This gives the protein CASGTSGIYEQYF.

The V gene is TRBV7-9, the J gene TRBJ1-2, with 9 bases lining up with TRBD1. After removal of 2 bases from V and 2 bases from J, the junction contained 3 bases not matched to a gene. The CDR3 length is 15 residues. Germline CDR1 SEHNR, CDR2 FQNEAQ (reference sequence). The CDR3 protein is CASSLMGQGNYGYTF. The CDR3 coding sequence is TGTGCCAGCAGCTTAATGGGACAGGGAAACTATGGCTACACCTTC.

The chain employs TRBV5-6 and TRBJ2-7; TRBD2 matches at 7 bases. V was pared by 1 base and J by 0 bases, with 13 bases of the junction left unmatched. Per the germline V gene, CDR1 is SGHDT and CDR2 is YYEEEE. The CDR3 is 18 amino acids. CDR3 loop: CASSLMAQLARSSYEQYF. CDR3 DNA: TGTGCCAGCAGCTTGATGGCCCAACTAGCGCGGAGCTCCTACGAGCAGTACTTC.

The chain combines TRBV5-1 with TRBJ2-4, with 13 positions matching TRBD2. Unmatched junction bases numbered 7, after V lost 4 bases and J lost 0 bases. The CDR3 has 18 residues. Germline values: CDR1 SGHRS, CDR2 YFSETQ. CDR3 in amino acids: CASSHGTSGDLAKNIQYF. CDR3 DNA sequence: TGCGCCAGCAGCCACGGGACTAGCGGGGACCTAGCCAAAAACATTCAGTACTTC.

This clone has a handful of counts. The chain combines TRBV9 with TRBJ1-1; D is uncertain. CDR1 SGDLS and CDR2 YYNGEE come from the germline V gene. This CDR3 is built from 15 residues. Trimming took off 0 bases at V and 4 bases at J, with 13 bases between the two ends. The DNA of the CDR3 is TGTGCCAGCAGCGTAGTCGGGGATGGCGGCACTGAAGCTTTCTTT. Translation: CASSVVGDGGTEAFF.

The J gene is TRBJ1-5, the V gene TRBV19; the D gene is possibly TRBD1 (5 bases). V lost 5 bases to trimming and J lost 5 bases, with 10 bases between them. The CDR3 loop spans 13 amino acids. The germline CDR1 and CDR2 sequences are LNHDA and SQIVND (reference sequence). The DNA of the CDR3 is TGTGCCAGTAGTCACCCAGGGCATCAGCCCCAGCATTTT. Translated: CASSHPGHQPQHF. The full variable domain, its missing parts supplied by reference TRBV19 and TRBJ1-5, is DGGITQSPKYLFRKEGQNVTLSCEQNLNHDAMYWYRQDPGQGLRLIYYSQIVNDFQKGDIAEGYSVSREKKESFPLTVTSAQKNPTAFYLCASSHPGHQPQHFGDGTRLSIL.

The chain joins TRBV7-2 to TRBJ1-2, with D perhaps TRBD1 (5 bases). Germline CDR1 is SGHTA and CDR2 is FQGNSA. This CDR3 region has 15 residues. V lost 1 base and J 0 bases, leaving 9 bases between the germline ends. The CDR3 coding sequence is TGTGCCAGCAGCTTAGACCAGGGCGCTAACTATGGCTACACCTTC. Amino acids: CASSLDQGANYGYTF. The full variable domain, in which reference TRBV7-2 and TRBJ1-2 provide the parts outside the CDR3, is GAGVSQSPSNKVTEKGKDVELRCDPISGHTALYWYRQSLGQGLEFLIYFQGNSAPDKSGLPSDRFSAERTGGSVSTLTIQRTQQEDSAVYLCASSLDQGANYGYTFGSGTRLTVV.

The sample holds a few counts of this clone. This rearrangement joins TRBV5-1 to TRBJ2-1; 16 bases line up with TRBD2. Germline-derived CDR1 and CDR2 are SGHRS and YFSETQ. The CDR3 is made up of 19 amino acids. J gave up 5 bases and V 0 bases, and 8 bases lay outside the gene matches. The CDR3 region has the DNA TGCGCCAGCAGCTTGGGGGGACTAGCGGGAGGGCCGTTAAACAATGAGCAGTTCTTC. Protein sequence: CASSLGGLAGGPLNNEQFF.

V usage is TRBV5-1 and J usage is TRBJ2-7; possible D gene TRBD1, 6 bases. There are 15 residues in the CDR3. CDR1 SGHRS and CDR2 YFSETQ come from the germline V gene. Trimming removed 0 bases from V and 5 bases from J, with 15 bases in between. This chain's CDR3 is CASSLAAPRGDEQYF. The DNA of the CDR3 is TGCGCCAGCAGCTTGGCCGCCCCCAGGGGCGACGAGCAGTACTTC.

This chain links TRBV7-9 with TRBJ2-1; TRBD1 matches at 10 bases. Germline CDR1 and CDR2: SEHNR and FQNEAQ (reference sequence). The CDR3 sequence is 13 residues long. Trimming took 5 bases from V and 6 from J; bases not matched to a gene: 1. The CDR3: CASSRTGGNEQFF. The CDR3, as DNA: TGTGCCAGCAGCCGGACAGGGGGCAATGAGCAGTTCTTC.

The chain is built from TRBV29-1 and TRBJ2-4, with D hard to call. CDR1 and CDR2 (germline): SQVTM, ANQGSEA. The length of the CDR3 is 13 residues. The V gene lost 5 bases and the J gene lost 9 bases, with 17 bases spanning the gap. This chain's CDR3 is CSVSSPPGGIQYF. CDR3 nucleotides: TGCAGCGTTTCGAGCCCCCCCGGTGGCATTCAGTACTTC.

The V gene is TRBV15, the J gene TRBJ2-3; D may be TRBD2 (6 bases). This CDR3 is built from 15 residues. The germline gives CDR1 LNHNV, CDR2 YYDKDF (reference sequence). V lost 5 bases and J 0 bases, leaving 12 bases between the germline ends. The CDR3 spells CATSRSSASTDTQYF. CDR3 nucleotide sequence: TGTGCCACCAGCCGGTCTAGCGCTAGCACAGATACGCAGTATTTT.

CDR3 DNA sequence: TGTGCCAGCAGCACCGGACAGACCAATCAGCCCCAGCATTTT. It specifies CASSTGQTNQPQHF. The chain carries TRBV7-2 and TRBJ1-5; possible D gene TRBD1, 6 bases. The ends were cut back, 5 bases at V and 3 bases at J, with 11 bases in the middle. CDR3 length equals 14 residues. From germline, CDR1 is SGHTA and CDR2 FQGNSA.

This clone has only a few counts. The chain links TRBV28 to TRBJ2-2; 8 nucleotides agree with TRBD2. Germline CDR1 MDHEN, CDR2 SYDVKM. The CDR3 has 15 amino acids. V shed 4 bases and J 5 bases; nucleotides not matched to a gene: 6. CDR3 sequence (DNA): TGTGCCAGCAGTTGGGGGACTAGAGGGACCGGGGAGCTGTTTTTT. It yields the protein CASSWGTRGTGELFF.